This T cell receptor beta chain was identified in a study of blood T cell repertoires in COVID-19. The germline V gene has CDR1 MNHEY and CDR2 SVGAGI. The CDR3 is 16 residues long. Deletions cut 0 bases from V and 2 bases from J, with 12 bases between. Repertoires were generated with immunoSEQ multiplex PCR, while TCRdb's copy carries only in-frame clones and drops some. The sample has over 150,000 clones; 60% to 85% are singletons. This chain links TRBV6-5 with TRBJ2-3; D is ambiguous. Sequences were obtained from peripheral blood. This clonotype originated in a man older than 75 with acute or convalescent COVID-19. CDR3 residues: CASSYSGSGFTDTQYF. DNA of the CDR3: TGTGCCAGCAGTTACTCGGGCAGTGGGTTCACAGATACGCAGTATTTT.